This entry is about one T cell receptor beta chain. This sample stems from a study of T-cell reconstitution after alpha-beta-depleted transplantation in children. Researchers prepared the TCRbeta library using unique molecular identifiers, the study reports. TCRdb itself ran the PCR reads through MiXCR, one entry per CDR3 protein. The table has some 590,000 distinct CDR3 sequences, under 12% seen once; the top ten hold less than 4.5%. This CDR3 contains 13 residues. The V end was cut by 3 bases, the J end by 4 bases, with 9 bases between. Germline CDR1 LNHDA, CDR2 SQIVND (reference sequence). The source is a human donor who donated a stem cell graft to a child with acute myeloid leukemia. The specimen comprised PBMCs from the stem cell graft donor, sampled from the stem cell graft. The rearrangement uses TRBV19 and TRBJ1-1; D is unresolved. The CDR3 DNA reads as TGTGCCAGTAGTATTATCGAGAGCACTGAAGCTTTCTTT. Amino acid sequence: CASSIIESTEAFF.